This TCR beta chain was captured in a study of blood T cell repertoires in COVID-19. The CDR3 consists of 13 residues. V lost 9 bases and J lost 0, with 9 bases in between. Profiled with immunoSEQ multiplex PCR; TCRdb holds only in-frame clones, not every one. The sample holds 90,000 to 100,000 clones, about 86% seen once. The sequenced sample was peripheral blood. The J gene is TRBJ2-1, the V gene TRBV12-3 or TRBV12-4, with D perhaps TRBD2 (6 bases). The clonotype originates from a man aged 55 to 70 with acute or convalescent COVID-19. In nucleotides, the CDR3 is TGTGCCAGTGGGGGGAGCTCCTACAATGAGCAGTTCTTC. This gives the protein CASGGSSYNEQFF.